The text below deals with one TCR beta chain. The data are from a study of blood T cell repertoires in COVID-19. Individuals drawn from around 24 US areas were roughly 18 to 95 years old. In the original processing: Estimated nucleated cell counts came from reference gene primer amplification. TCRdb's copy holds only in-frame clones and misses some; the assay was immunoSEQ multiplex PCR. That table gives V, J and clone size, and the DNA gave D and trimming. The table includes 300,000 to 400,000 clones, 90% detected once. Trimming left V 4 bases short and J 8 bases short, with 22 bases between. The CDR3 has 16 amino acids. Per germline, CDR1 SGHDT and CDR2 YYEEEE.

The material sequenced was PBMCs or T cells enriched from blood (not recorded which). The chain joins TRBV5-6 to TRBJ2-1; tentative D call: TRBD1 (8 bases). The sequence was collected from a man between 60 and 75 years old who had recovered from COVID-19. Here the CDR3 reads CASSRGATGGFYEQFF. The CDR3 coding sequence is TGTGCCAGCAGCCGGGGGGCCACAGGGGGTTTTTATGAGCAGTTCTTC.